These 14 T cell receptor beta chains were all obtained from the same sample, sequenced in a study of vaccination effects on CD4 cells after COVID-19. Following 10 days of culture, CD4+ T cells were isolated. The participants, recipients of two vaccine doses, got either BNT162b2 or mRNA-1273. These TCRs are of unknown antigen specificity. Generated by immunoSEQ multiplex PCR, the TCRdb table keeps only in-frame clones and is missing some. Of some 66,000 clones in the sample, roughly 80% are singletons; the top ten hold approximately 2.3%. The input for sequencing was CD4+ T cells from PBMCs cultured without peptide, taken after COVID-19 vaccination. These receptors were taken from a human donor who received a COVID-19 vaccine.

This chain joins TRBV4-1 and TRBJ2-5; TRBD1 matches 9 bases. The germline V gene encodes CDR1 MGHRA and CDR2 YSYEKL. Losses at the gene ends were 3 bases for V and 5 bases for J; bases not matched to a gene: 7. The CDR3 sequence is 15 residues long. The CDR3 sequence: CASSHATGGRETQYF. The CDR3 DNA sequence: TGCGCCAGCAGCCACGCCACAGGGGGCCGGGAGACCCAGTACTTC.

This clone came up once. The rearrangement links TRBV5-1 to TRBJ2-5, with D tentatively TRBD2 (6 bases). The V gene lost 0 bases and the J gene lost 5 bases, with 14 bases spanning the gap. CDR1 is SGHRS, CDR2 YFSETQ, per germline. This CDR3 spans 15 amino acids. CDR3 residues: CASSLDPGVSETQYF. The CDR3 DNA reads as TGCGCCAGCAGCTTGGATCCGGGGGTCTCCGAGACCCAGTACTTC. The variable domain in full, completed from reference TRBV5-1 and TRBJ2-5, reads KAGVTQTPRYLIKTRGQQVTLSCSPISGHRSVSWYQQTPGQGLQFLFEYFSETQRNKGNFPGRFSGRQFSNSRSEMNVSTLELGDSALYLCASSLDPGVSETQYFGPGTRLLVL.

The DNA for the CDR3 is TGTGCCAGCAGCGTAGAGACAGAAGCTAACTATGGCTACACCTTC. It translates to CASSVETEANYGYTF. The rearrangement links TRBV9 to TRBJ1-2, with D possibly TRBD1 on 5 matching bases. This CDR3 has 15 amino acids. Germline CDR1 is SGDLS and CDR2 is YYNGEE. V gave up 0 bases and J gave up 0 bases, with 9 bases separating them.

This chain joins TRBV18 and TRBJ1-5, with a weak D call TRBD1 (6 bases). Germline CDR1 reads KGHSH; CDR2 reads LQKENI. V was cut by 3 bases and J by 2 bases, with 14 bases left in between. This CDR3 region has 16 residues. CDR3 sequence (DNA): TGTGCCAGCTCACCGAGCAGGGGCGGGGGCAATCAGCCCCAGCATTTT. It codes for CASSPSRGGGNQPQHF.

The chain combines TRBV5-1 with TRBJ2-5; 7 nucleotides line up with TRBD1. This CDR3 has 14 residues. The germline CDR1 and CDR2 sequences are SGHRS and YFSETQ. Trimming cost V 4 bases and J 5 bases; bases outside gene matches: 8. CDR3 loop: CASSQQGRQETQYF. CDR3 DNA: TGCGCCAGCAGCCAACAGGGGCGTCAGGAGACCCAGTACTTC. Supplemented by reference TRBV5-1 and TRBJ2-5, the full variable domain reads KAGVTQTPRYLIKTRGQQVTLSCSPISGHRSVSWYQQTPGQGLQFLFEYFSETQRNKGNFPGRFSGRQFSNSRSEMNVSTLELGDSALYLCASSQQGRQETQYFGPGTRLLVL.

CDR3 in DNA: TGTGCCAGTAGTATATATGGTCGGTGGAGCACAGATACGCAGTATTTT. The encoded protein is CASSIYGRWSTDTQYF. V gene TRBV19 combines with J gene TRBJ2-3; no reliable D call. The CDR3 is 16 residues long. Trimming pared 2 bases from V and 0 bases from J, leaving 12 bases between. Germline V CDR1 and CDR2: LNHDA, SQIVND (reference sequence).

J is TRBJ1-2 and V is TRBV6-5; 8 nucleotides match TRBD1. With V trimmed by 6 bases and J by 0 bases, 3 bases remained unmatched. CDR1 is MNHEY and CDR2 is SVGAGI in the germline V gene. The CDR3 totals 14 residues. The CDR3 region is CASRLDRANYGYTF. The CDR3 nucleotides are TGTGCCAGCAGACTGGACAGGGCTAACTATGGCTACACCTTC.

Here the CDR3 reads CASSLGWAQPQHF. The DNA for the CDR3 is TGTGCCAGCAGCTTAGGTTGGGCTCAGCCCCAGCATTTT. The genes are TRBV11-2 and TRBJ1-5; no definite D call. V was pared by 1 base and J by 6 bases, with 7 bases between. The CDR3 extends over 13 amino acids. Germline loops: CDR1 SGHAT, CDR2 FQNNGV.

There are a few counts of this clone. V usage is TRBV14 and J usage is TRBJ2-1; TRBD1 or TRBD2 may be the D gene (5 bases each). Deletions cut 3 bases from V and 8 bases from J, with 5 bases between. The CDR3 spans 11 residues. CDR1 and CDR2 (germline): SGHDN, FVKESK. DNA for the CDR3: TGTGCCAGCAGCCAGGGGGATGAGCAGTTCTTC. It is translated as CASSQGDEQFF.

This clone was picked up one time. V and J are TRBV10-3 and TRBJ2-6; 10 bases match TRBD1. V was pared by 10 bases and J by 2 bases, with 8 bases of the junction left unmatched. CDR1 ENHRY and CDR2 SYGVKD come from the germline V gene. The CDR3 consists of 16 residues. In nucleotides, the CDR3 is TGTGCCAGTTGCCCCGGGACAGGGGCTGGGGCCAACGTCCTGACTTTC. Translated, it gives CASCPGTGAGANVLTF.

This chain uses TRBV7-3 with TRBJ1-2, with 7 bases that match TRBD1. The trim removed 5 bases at V and 5 bases at J, leaving 8 bases unmatched. This CDR3 spans 14 amino acids. Germline loops: CDR1 SGHTA, CDR2 FQGTGA. CDR3 nucleotides: TGTGCCAGCAGCGTCGGCCCGACAGGGTATGGCTACACCTTC. Translation: CASSVGPTGYGYTF.

This sequence joins TRBV5-1 and TRBJ2-6; D may be TRBD1 (7 bases). Germline CDR1 reads SGHRS; CDR2 reads YFSETQ. The CDR3 length is 16 residues. V lost 2 bases and J 2 bases, leaving 11 bases between the germline ends. CDR3: CASSFGGGAGANVLTF. CDR3 in DNA: TGCGCCAGCAGCTTTGGAGGGGGCGCTGGGGCCAACGTCCTGACTTTC.

V gene TRBV7-2 combines with J gene TRBJ1-5; 7 bases fit TRBD1. This CDR3 contains 15 residues. Germline assignment: CDR1 SGHTA and CDR2 FQGNSA. Germline trimming cut 5 bases from V and 3 bases from J; bases unmatched to any gene: 7. CDR3 nucleotide sequence: TGTGCCAGCAGCACTCAGGGGGGCCCCAATCAGCCCCAGCATTTT. Its protein is CASSTQGGPNQPQHF. Looking up the rest from reference TRBV7-2 and TRBJ1-5 gives the full variable domain: GAGVSQSPSNKVTEKGKDVELRCDPISGHTALYWYRQSLGQGLEFLIYFQGNSAPDKSGLPSDRFSAERTGGSVSTLTIQRTQQEDSAVYLCASSTQGGPNQPQHFGDGTRLSIL.

With respect to this clone: As the CDR3 is not closed by the conserved phenylalanine or tryptophan, this likely results from a read error. Because the CDR3's place on the DNA is in doubt, the DNA is left out and the CDR3 is given as listed by TCRdb. The rearrangement links TRBV6-4 to TRBJ1-1. Germline V lookup: CDR1 MRHNA, CDR2 SNTAGT. The CDR3 is 9 residues long, ends included. The CDR3 region is CASRAGAPG.